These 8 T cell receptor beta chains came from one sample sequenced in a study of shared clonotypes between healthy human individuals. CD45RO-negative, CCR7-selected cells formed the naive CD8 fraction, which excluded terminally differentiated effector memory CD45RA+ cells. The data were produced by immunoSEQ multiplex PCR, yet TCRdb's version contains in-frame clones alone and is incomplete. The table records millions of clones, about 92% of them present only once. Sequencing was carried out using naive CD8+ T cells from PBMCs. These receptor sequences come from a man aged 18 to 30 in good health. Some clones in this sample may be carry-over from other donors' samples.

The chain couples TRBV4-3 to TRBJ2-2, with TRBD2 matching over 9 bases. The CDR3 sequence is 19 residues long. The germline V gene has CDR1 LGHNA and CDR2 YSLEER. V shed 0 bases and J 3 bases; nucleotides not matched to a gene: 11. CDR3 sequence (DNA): TGCGCCAGCAGCCAAGAGGGGGTAGCGGGAGTCATCGACACCGGGGAGCTGTTTTTT. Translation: CASSQEGVAGVIDTGELFF.

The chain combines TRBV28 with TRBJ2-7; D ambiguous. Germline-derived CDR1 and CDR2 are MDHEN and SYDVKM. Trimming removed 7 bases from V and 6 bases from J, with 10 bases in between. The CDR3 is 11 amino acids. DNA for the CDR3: TGTGCCAGCACTCTGGGCCCCGAGCAGTACTTC. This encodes CASTLGPEQYF.

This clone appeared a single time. In DNA form, the CDR3 reads TGTGCCAGCAGCTTGATACGAGGGGCATACAATGAGCAGTTCTTC. It codes for CASSLIRGAYNEQFF. The V call is TRBV7-9, the J call TRBJ2-1, with D perhaps TRBD1 or TRBD2 (5 bases each). V lost 3 bases and J 4 bases, leaving 13 bases between the germline ends. In germline, CDR1 is SEHNR, CDR2 FQNEAQ (reference sequence). The CDR3 length is 15 residues.

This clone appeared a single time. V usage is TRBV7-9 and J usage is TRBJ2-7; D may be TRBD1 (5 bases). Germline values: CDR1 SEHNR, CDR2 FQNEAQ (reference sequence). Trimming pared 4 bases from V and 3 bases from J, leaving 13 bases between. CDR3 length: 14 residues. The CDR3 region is CASSSVGVLYEQYF. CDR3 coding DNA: TGTGCCAGCAGCTCCGTAGGGGTACTCTACGAGCAGTACTTC.

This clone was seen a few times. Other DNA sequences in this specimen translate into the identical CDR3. The CDR3 DNA is TGTGCCAGCAGCGTAGCGGCAGGGTCCTACGAGCAGTACTTC. Translating it yields CASSVAAGSYEQYF. The chain employs TRBV9 and TRBJ2-7, with D perhaps TRBD1 (5 bases). Germline V lookup: CDR1 SGDLS, CDR2 YYNGEE. Trimming took off 0 bases at V and 1 base at J, with 8 bases between the two ends. This CDR3 spans 14 amino acids.

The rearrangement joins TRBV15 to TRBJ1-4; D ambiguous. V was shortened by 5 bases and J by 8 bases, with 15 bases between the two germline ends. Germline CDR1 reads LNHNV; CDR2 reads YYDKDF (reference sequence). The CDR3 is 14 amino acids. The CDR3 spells CATSSRLGLEKLFF. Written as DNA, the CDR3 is TGTGCCACCAGCTCTCGACTTGGGTTGGAAAAACTGTTTTTT. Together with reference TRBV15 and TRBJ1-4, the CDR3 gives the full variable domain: DAMVIQNPRYQVTQFGKPVTLSCSQTLNHNVMYWYQQKSSQAPKLLFHYYDKDFNNEADTPDNFQSRRPNTSFCFLDIRSPGLGDTAMYLCATSSRLGLEKLFFGSGTQLSVL.

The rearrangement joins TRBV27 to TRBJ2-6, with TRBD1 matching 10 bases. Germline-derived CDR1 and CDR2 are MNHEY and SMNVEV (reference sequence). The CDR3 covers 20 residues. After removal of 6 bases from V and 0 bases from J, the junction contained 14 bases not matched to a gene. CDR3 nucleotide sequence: TGTGCCAGCAGCCACACGACTCCCGGGACAGGGGCCTCTGGGGCCAACGTCCTGACTTTC. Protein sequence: CASSHTTPGTGASGANVLTF.

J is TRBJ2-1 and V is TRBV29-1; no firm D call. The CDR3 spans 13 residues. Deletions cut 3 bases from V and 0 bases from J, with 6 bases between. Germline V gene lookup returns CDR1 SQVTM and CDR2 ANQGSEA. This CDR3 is CSVEALSYNEQFF. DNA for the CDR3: TGCAGCGTTGAGGCGCTCTCCTACAATGAGCAGTTCTTC.